Listed here are 17 T cell receptor beta chains from one sample, sequenced in a study of shared clonotypes between healthy human individuals (dated by TCRdb to 2018 to 2021). The library was made by the immunoSEQ multiplex PCR assay. TCRdb took over this immuneACCESS table, retaining in-frame rearrangements with V and J assigned. Such tables are incomplete; in checked studies, under half of the missing clones stem from an unresolved V gene, and the remainder is unexplained. The sample yields a few hundred thousand clones; just over 65% were counted once. The ten largest clones take up 11% of the sample. The sample was memory CD4+ T cells sorted from blood. This sample's cell subset or site label indicates: CD45RA-negative fraction. All receptors come from a young man in good health.

This rearrangement joins TRBV4-3 to TRBJ1-1, with unresolved D. The CDR3 consists of 13 residues. CDR1 and CDR2 from the germline V gene are LGHNA and YSLEER. Trimming took 5 bases from V and 2 from J, leaving 9 bases between them. DNA of the CDR3: TGCGCCAGCAGCAATGAACTTAACACTGAAGCTTTCTTT. Its translation is CASSNELNTEAFF.

The chain employs TRBV9 and TRBJ2-2; perhaps D is TRBD1 or TRBD2 (5 bases each). Germline V gives CDR1 SGDLS, CDR2 YYNGEE. The CDR3 consists of 15 residues. Trimming cost V 0 bases and J 4 bases, with 10 bases left between them. In nucleotides, the CDR3 is TGTGCCAGCAGCGTAGTTCCAGGGAGCACCGGGGAGCTGTTTTTT. It specifies CASSVVPGSTGELFF.

This rearrangement joins TRBV9 to TRBJ2-6; D call uncertain. The V end lost 4 bases, the J end lost 10 bases, and 12 bases lay between the germline ends. This CDR3 is built from 13 residues. Per germline, CDR1 SGDLS and CDR2 YYNGEE. The DNA for the CDR3 is TGTGCCAGCAGCCCGATGACAAGGAACGTCCTGACTTTC. It translates to CASSPMTRNVLTF.

The chain uses TRBV2 and TRBJ2-5; D might be TRBD1 (5 bases). Deletions cut 6 bases from V and 0 bases from J, with 8 bases between. Germline V gene data show CDR1 as SNHLY and CDR2 as FYNNEI. This CDR3 comprises 13 residues. The CDR3: CASSGHYQETQYF. CDR3 coding DNA: TGTGCCAGCAGCGGACATTACCAAGAGACCCAGTACTTC.

This clone was seen a few times. The CDR3 region has the DNA TGTGCCAGCAGCCGGGCTCGGCTAGCGGTCACAGATACGCAGTATTTT. Its translation: CASSRARLAVTDTQYF. The chain has TRBV5-5 and TRBJ2-3; 7 bases fit TRBD2. The CDR3 is 16 amino acids. Losses at the gene ends were 4 bases for V and 2 bases for J; bases not matched to a gene: 10. From germline, CDR1 is SGHKS and CDR2 YYEKEE (reference sequence).

This chain joins TRBV5-4 and TRBJ2-1; D is undetermined. This CDR3 spans 14 amino acids. Trimming cost V 0 bases and J 7 bases, with 11 bases left between them. Germline assignment: CDR1 SGHNT and CDR2 YYREEE (reference sequence). CDR3 residues: CASSLALRKNEQFF. The CDR3, as DNA: TGTGCCAGCAGCTTGGCCTTAAGAAAAAATGAGCAGTTCTTC.

The rearrangement uses TRBV18 and TRBJ1-5, with TRBD1 matching 7 bases. V was pared by 6 bases and J by 3 bases, with 11 bases of the junction left unmatched. Germline values: CDR1 KGHSH, CDR2 LQKENI. The CDR3 consists of 16 residues. The CDR3 sequence: CASSLQGISNNQPQHF. CDR3 DNA: TGTGCCAGCTCTCTACAGGGGATTTCCAACAATCAGCCCCAGCATTTT. Full variable domain (rest looked up from reference TRBV18 and TRBJ1-5): NAGVMQNPRHLVRRRGQEARLRCSPMKGHSHVYWYRQLPEEGLKFMVYLQKENIIDESGMPKERFSAEFPKEGPSILRIQQVVRGDSAAYFCASSLQGISNNQPQHFGDGTRLSIL.

The chain links TRBV18 to TRBJ2-6; D possibly uses TRBD1 or TRBD2 (5 bases each). With 2 bases removed from V and 1 base from J, the gap between germline ends came to 6 bases. Germline V gives CDR1 KGHSH, CDR2 LQKENI. CDR3 length: 15 amino acids. CDR3 nucleotides: TGTGCCAGCTCACCAGGGGGTTCTGGGGCCAACGTCCTGACTTTC. This codes for CASSPGGSGANVLTF.

This clone was counted only a few times. V and J are TRBV19 and TRBJ2-5, with no clear D. The V end lost 8 bases, the J end lost 4 bases, and 11 bases lay between the germline ends. The CDR3 sequence is 12 residues long. Per germline, CDR1 LNHDA and CDR2 SQIVND (reference sequence). CDR3 sequence: CASGYSTETQYF. As DNA, the CDR3 is TGTGCCAGTGGATACTCTACAGAGACCCAGTACTTC.

This clone has more than one count but fewer than ten. The rearrangement uses TRBV7-2 and TRBJ1-1, with unresolved D. Germline V gives CDR1 SGHTA, CDR2 FQGNSA. V was shortened by 3 bases and J by 6 bases, with 5 bases between the two germline ends. This CDR3 is built from 11 residues. The CDR3 DNA reads TGTGCCAGCAGCTTCTTCTCTGAAGCTTTCTTT. Translating it yields CASSFFSEAFF. The entire variable domain, with the rest obtained from reference TRBV7-2 and TRBJ1-1, is as follows: GAGVSQSPSNKVTEKGKDVELRCDPISGHTALYWYRQSLGQGLEFLIYFQGNSAPDKSGLPSDRFSAERTGGSVSTLTIQRTQQEDSAVYLCASSFFSEAFFGQGTRLTVV.

V usage is TRBV2 and J usage is TRBJ2-2; 7 bases are a match to TRBD1. The length of the CDR3 is 14 residues. Per the germline V gene, CDR1 is SNHLY and CDR2 is FYNNEI. With 9 bases clipped from V and 4 bases from J, the junction kept 8 bases outside the gene matches. CDR3 nucleotides: TGTGCCAGTAAGGGGGCACTCGTCACCGGGGAGCTGTTTTTT. Translated: CASKGALVTGELFF.

The chain is built from TRBV19 and TRBJ2-5, with D tentatively TRBD2 (7 bases). This CDR3 contains 17 residues. V shed 4 bases and J shed 0 bases, with 18 bases lying between them. Germline CDR1 LNHDA, CDR2 SQIVND (reference sequence). The CDR3 reads CASSSRGAQQNQETQYF. The CDR3 coding sequence is TGTGCCAGTAGTAGCCGGGGGGCACAGCAGAACCAAGAGACCCAGTACTTC.

V and J are TRBV10-2 and TRBJ2-5, with D possibly matching TRBD1 (5 bases). Germline CDR1 WSHSY, CDR2 SAAADI. The CDR3 is made up of 17 amino acids. Trimming took 3 bases from V and 1 from J, leaving 18 bases between them. CDR3 loop: CASSEGWGARRQETQYF. DNA of the CDR3: TGCGCCAGCAGTGAAGGTTGGGGCGCCCGCCGCCAAGAGACCCAGTACTTC.

About this clone: This specimen includes other DNA sequences encoding the same CDR3. The rearrangement joins TRBV7-2 to TRBJ2-5; D possibly matches TRBD1 or TRBD2 (7 bases each). Germline values: CDR1 SGHTA, CDR2 FQGNSA. Trimming removed 5 bases at V and 4 bases at J, with 11 bases between. This CDR3 spans 13 amino acids. The CDR3 DNA reads TGTGCCAGCAGCGCCAGGGGGGGAGAGACCCAGTACTTC. Amino acids: CASSARGGETQYF.

This clone was found many times. The CDR3 DNA reads as TGTGCCAGCAGCGTAGCAGGACTAGCGGGGACAGATACGCAGTATTTT. This translates into CASSVAGLAGTDTQYF. The chain couples TRBV9 to TRBJ2-3; 12 nucleotides align to TRBD2. Germline V lookup: CDR1 SGDLS, CDR2 YYNGEE. This CDR3 spans 16 amino acids. The V segment lost 0 bases and the J segment 3 bases; nucleotides outside the gene matches: 2.

The V call is TRBV2, the J call TRBJ2-5; 7 nucleotides match TRBD2. J gave up 5 bases and V 1 base, and 7 bases lay outside the gene matches. CDR1 is SNHLY and CDR2 is FYNNEI in the germline V gene. This CDR3 has 15 residues. For the CDR3, the DNA is TGTGCCAGCAGTGAAGTGGGACTACGAAGGGAGACCCAGTACTTC. Its protein product is CASSEVGLRRETQYF.

The chain carries TRBV13 and TRBJ2-1; TRBD1 might be the D (6 bases). Trimming took 1 base from V and 5 from J, leaving 12 bases between them. The CDR3 has 15 residues. Germline CDR1 is PRHDT and CDR2 is FYEKMQ (reference sequence). This CDR3 is CASSLEWPGDNEQFF. CDR3 DNA: TGTGCCAGCAGCTTAGAGTGGCCAGGGGACAATGAGCAGTTCTTC.